This T cell receptor beta chain was obtained from a study of T cell responses to AZD1222 COVID-19 vaccine. Findings and caveats of the study: Spike-spanning, vaccine-associated CD4 TCRs were dominant at 160-218 and 743-854.

Germline CDR1 is SGHTA and CDR2 is FQGTGA. CDR3 size: 13 residues. Trimming shortened V by 4 bases and J by 1 base, and 7 bases separated the two germline ends. Researchers grouped second doses given at about 4 or about 12 weeks into one pool. Some clones are missing from TCRdb's copy, which holds only in-frame ones; the method was immunoSEQ multiplex PCR. The table has about 180,000 clones, around 90% seen once. Comments on this clone: Antigen specificity is unknown. This CDR3 is also generated by other DNA sequences in the sample.

The material sequenced was peripheral blood, taken 28 days after the second AZD1222 dose. The J gene is TRBJ1-1, the V gene TRBV7-3; D is unresolved. This clonotype was sampled from an adult who received the AZD1222 COVID-19 vaccine. The DNA for the CDR3 is TGTGCCAGCAGCTCCACGGGGAACACTGAAGCTTTCTTT. This sequence encodes CASSSTGNTEAFF.